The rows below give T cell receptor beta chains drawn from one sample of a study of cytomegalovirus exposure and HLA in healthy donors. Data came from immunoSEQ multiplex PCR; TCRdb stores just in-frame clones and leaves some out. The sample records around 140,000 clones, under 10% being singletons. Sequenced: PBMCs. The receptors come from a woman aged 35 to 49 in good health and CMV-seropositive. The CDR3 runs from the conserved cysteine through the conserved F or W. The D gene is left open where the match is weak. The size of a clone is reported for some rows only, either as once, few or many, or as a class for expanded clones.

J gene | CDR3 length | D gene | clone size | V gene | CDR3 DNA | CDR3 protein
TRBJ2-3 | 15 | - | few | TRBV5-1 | TGCGCCAGTAGAGTAGGAGCTTCTAGCACAGATACGCAGTATTTT | CASRVGASSTDTQYF
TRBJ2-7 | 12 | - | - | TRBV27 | TGTGCCAGCAGAACCCACAGGGATCAGCAGTACTTC | CASRTHRDQQYF
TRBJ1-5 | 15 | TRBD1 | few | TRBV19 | TGTGCCAGTAGTATCCCCAGGGGGCACAATCAGCCCCAGCATTTT | CASSIPRGHNQPQHF
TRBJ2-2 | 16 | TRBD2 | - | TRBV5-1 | TGCGCCAGCAGCTTACAGCGGGGGGGCGGCACCGGGGAGCTGTTTTTT | CASSLQRGGGTGELFF
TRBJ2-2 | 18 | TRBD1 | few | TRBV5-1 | TGCGCCAGCAGCTGGGACAGGGGGCCGTTCCCGGCGTCCGGGGAGCTGTTTTTT | CASSWDRGPFPASGELFF
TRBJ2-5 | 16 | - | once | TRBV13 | TGTGCCAGCAGCTCCCTCCCAGCGAGGGTCGCGGAGACCCAGTACTTC | CASSSLPARVAETQYF
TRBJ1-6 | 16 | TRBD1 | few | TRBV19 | TGTGCCAGTAGGGGGAACGACAGGGGGTCGAATTCACCCCTCCACTTT | CASRGNDRGSNSPLHF
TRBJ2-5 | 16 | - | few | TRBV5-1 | TGCGCCAGCAGCTTGGCCTTCAGGGCCCTCCAAGAGACCCAGTACTTC | CASSLAFRALQETQYF
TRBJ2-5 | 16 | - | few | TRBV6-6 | TGTGCCAGCAGTTACCCAGGTGTTGGGTCCCAAGAGACCCAGTACTTC | CASSYPGVGSQETQYF
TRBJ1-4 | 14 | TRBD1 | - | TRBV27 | TGTGCCAGCAGTTCGGGACAGGGACCTGAAAAACTGTTTTTT | CASSSGQGPEKLFF
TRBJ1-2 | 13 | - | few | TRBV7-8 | TGTGCCAGCAGCTTACAGGGGCCGAGGGGCTACACCTTC | CASSLQGPRGYTF
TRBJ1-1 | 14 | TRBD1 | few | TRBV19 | TGTGCCAGTAGTCTTCAGACAGGGAGGACTGAAGCTTTCTTT | CASSLQTGRTEAFF
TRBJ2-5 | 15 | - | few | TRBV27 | TGTGCCAGCAGTTTACTACCGACAGGTGAAGAGACCCAGTACTTC | CASSLLPTGEETQYF
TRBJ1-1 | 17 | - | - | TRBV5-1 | TGCGCCAGCACAAAGGGCGGGGGGTCGGGGGGCTACACTGAAGCTTTCTTT | CASTKGGGSGGYTEAFF
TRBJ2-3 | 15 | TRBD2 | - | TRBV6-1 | TGTGCCAGCAGTGAAGCGGGGGGGAGCACAGATACGCAGTATTTT | CASSEAGGSTDTQYF
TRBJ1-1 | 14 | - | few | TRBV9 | TGTGCCAGCAGCCCTCAGGGTCAAAACACTGAAGCTTTCTTT | CASSPQGQNTEAFF
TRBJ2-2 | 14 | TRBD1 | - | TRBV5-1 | TGCGCCAGCAGTAACAGGGGGCAACCCGGGGAGCTGTTTTTT | CASSNRGQPGELFF
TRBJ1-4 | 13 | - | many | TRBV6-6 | TGTGCCAGCAGTTACCGGGGGGGTGAAAAACTGTTTTTT | CASSYRGGEKLFF
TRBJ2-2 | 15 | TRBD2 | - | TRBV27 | TGTGCCAGCAGCCGCGGGGGGACGAACACCGGGGAGCTGTTTTTT | CASSRGGTNTGELFF
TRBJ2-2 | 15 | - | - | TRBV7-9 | TGTGCCAGCAGCCCCTACGGGGGTGGCACCGGGGAGCTGTTTTTT | CASSPYGGGTGELFF
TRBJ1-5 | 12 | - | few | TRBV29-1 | TGCAGCGTGGGGGGGGGCAATCAGCCCCAGCATTTT | CSVGGGNQPQHF
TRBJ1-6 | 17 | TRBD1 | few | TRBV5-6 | TGTGCCAGCAGCTTAGACACGGGGACAGCTATTAATTCACCCCTCCACTTT | CASSLDTGTAINSPLHF
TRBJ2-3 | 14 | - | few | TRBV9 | TGTGCCAGCAGCCCCAGGTCCGGCACAGATACGCAGTATTTT | CASSPRSGTDTQYF
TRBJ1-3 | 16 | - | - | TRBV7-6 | TGTGCCAGCAGTCGCAGCACAGGGTCCTCTGGAAACACCATATATTTT | CASSRSTGSSGNTIYF
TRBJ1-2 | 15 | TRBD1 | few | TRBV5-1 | TGCGCCAGCAGCCTAGGGACAGCAGCTAACTATGGCTACACCTTC | CASSLGTAANYGYTF
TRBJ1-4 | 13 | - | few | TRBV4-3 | TGCGCCAGCAGCGTCGGGACTAATGAAAAACTGTTTTTT | CASSVGTNEKLFF